The subject of this entry is one TCR beta chain. What it recognizes is unknown. In preparing the TRB cDNA libraries, 5' RACE with UMI labels was used. TCRdb reprocessed the 5' RACE reads; each CDR3 protein has one entry and no DNA is given. With roughly 110,000 distinct CDR3 sequences in the sample, the ten largest clones hold roughly 0.38%. The sample originates from a study of CXCR3-negative and CXCR3-positive naive CD8 T cells. Study background: A total of 150 million or so TRB reads was generated, with about 1.5 +/- 0.3 million per library.

Broader study findings: TRB CDR3 properties were used to infer TCR strength, and surface CD5 was comparable between naive subsets. Researchers report that CXCR3-positive naive cells carry more hydrophobic TRB CDR3s than CXCR3-negative naive cells.

CD45RO-CCR7+CD27+CD95- expression identified naive CD8+ T cells. Source material: naive CXCR3+ CD8+ T cells from blood. The subset was: CD45RO-CCR7+CD27+CD95- naive CD8+ T cells expressing CXCR3 (TNR3+). The receptor was derived from a human donor in good health. Some clones in this sample may be carry-over from other donors' samples.

The CDR3 loop reads CSVELGARAHQETQYF. The chain joins TRBV29-1 to TRBJ2-5; TCRdb proposes TRBD2, but this gene call is untestable without DNA. Per germline, CDR1 SQVTM and CDR2 ANQGSEA. CDR3 length equals 16 residues. The full variable domain, in which reference TRBV29-1 and TRBJ2-5 provide the parts outside the CDR3, is SAVISQKPSRDICQRGTSLTIQCQVDSQVTMMFWYRQQPGQSLTLIATANQGSEATYESGFVIDKFPISRPNLTFSTLTVSNMSPEDSSIYLCSVELGARAHQETQYFGPGTRLLVL.